This record looks at one T cell receptor beta chain sequence and its context. No antigen is known for it. The data derive from a study of shared clonotypes between healthy human individuals. Overall study context: Each donor's CD8 memory used one plate, CD8 naive two, each CD4 subset three.

Profiling relied on immunoSEQ multiplex PCR, and the TCRdb table lists in-frame clones only, not all of them. The table records approximately 1,000,000 clones, around 77% of them present only once. V was pared by 4 bases and J by 7 bases, with 18 bases between. The CDR3 has 15 amino acids. Germline V gene lookup returns CDR1 SGHTS and CDR2 YDEGEE. The split of CD4+ cells yielded CD45RA+ naive and CD45RA-negative memory subsets. Notes on the study in general: Some clonotypes were shared by all four sorted-subset donors, while others were not shared. The non-shared ones had lower generation probabilities than the shared ones.

V is TRBV5-8 and J is TRBJ2-1; D may correspond to TRBD1 or TRBD2 (7 bases each). The sequence came from a man aged 18 to 29 in good health. Some clones in this sample may be carry-over from other donors' samples. The sample comprised memory CD4+ T cells from PBMCs. Noted subset: CD45RA-negative fraction. The CDR3 loop is CASSPRRQGGNEQFF. CDR3 bases: TGTGCCAGCAGCCCCCGGAGGCAGGGGGGGAATGAGCAGTTCTTC.